The T cell receptor beta chain under discussion was sequenced for a study of T cells in Graves' hyperthyroidism and ophthalmopathy. Patients having uncontrolled infection, another autoimmune disease, pregnancy or lactation were not included. Researchers took RNA transcripts and amplified the TCR beta CDR3 regions from them. The TCR CDR3 first-round RT-PCR relied on the HTBI primer set. Each CDR3 protein is one row after TCRdb ran MiXCR on the multiplex PCR reads. The top ten hold 6.2% of the sample, which has approximately 32,000 distinct CDR3 sequences, around half seen once. Trimming left V 7 bases short and J 5 bases short, with 15 bases between. CDR1 and CDR2 (germline): LNHDA, SQIVND (reference sequence). CDR3 length equals 13 residues.

The clonotype originates from a woman between 45 and 60 years old with Graves' hyperthyroidism that later progressed to Graves' ophthalmopathy. Sequencing was done on a sample of blood. The chain couples TRBV19 to TRBJ2-7; D unresolved. CDR3 sequence reads: CASKVHFGDEQYF. The CDR3 DNA is TGTGCCAGTAAAGTCCATTTTGGCGACGAGCAGTACTTC.